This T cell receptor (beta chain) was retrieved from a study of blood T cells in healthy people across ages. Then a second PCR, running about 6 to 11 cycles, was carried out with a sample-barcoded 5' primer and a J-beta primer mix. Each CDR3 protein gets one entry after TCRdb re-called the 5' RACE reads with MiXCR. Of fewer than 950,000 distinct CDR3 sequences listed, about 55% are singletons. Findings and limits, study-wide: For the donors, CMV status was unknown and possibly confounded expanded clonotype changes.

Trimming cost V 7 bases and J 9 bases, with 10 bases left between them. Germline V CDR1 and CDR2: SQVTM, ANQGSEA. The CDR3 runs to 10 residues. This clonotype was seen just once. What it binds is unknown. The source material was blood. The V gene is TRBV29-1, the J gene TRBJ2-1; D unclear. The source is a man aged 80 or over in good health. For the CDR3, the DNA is TGCAGCGGAATTGAAATTGAGCAGTTCTTC. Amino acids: CSGIEIEQFF.